Below, one TCR beta chain is given with its context. Its antigen remains undetermined. Base qualities are not at hand, and no much larger clone is one base apart. TCRbeta CDR3 regions were amplified from genomic DNA using the immunoSEQ Assay, a bias-controlled multiplex PCR. The study's own analysis went as follows. The number of nucleated cells in each sample was estimated by amplification of reference gene primers within the assay. To quantify the absolute abundance of each unique TCRbeta CDR3 rearrangement, sequence reads were collapsed and filtered. For each sample, productive Simpson clonality was calculated as the square root of Simpson's diversity index over productive rearrangements. Held by TCRdb, this immuneACCESS table contains in-frame sequences only and omits some clones. Under half of the omission traces to an unresolved V gene where checked; the cause of the rest is unknown. That table furnishes V, J and clone size, whereas the DNA furnished D and trimming. The sample includes a few hundred thousand clones, with about 80% observed a single time. Around 14% of the sample comes from the top ten.

This sample is part of a study of blood T cell repertoires in COVID-19 (dated by TCRdb to the early 2020s). For the wider study: Samples covering the acute and convalescent phases of COVID-19 were provided by collaborators in the United States, Italy and Spain. The material from the prospective study consisted of cDNA or gDNA derived from T cells, B-cell-depleted T cells, or PBMCs. The dataset comprised deeply sampled blood TCRbeta repertoires from subjects exposed to, actively infected with, or recovered from COVID-19. The repertoires were released in a freely available public database meant as a resource for research on the immune response to SARS-CoV-2. The samples were drawn from two sources: the first 160 participants of the ongoing ImmuneRACE study, and fewer than 1,500 subjects contributed by 6 global collaborators. Sample metadata almost always included a de-identified subject ID, COVID-19 status, age in years and sex. Where available, HLA class I and class II types were taken from metadata supplied by the sample provider and were not determined by assay-based typing.

General study outcomes and caveats: The amount of clinical and demographic metadata varied by source and participant and was provided uncurated.

One collaborating source in Seattle enrolled patients while the patients were actively infected and followed the patients over time throughout the course of disease. The collaborating institutions used their own protocols to collect whole blood in K2EDTA tubes. Collaborator samples were shipped for TCRbeta analysis as frozen whole blood, isolated PBMCs, or DNA extracted from either sample type. The specimen was peripheral blood. The receptor was derived from a person aged 70 to 80 with COVID-19, enrolled during active disease.

The CDR3 sequence is CASSLGGRVADTQYF. The DNA sequence is given as TGTGCCAGCAGTTTGGGCGGGAGGGTCGCAGATACGCAGTATTTT. The chain joins TRBV27 to TRBJ2-3; 9 junctional bases match TRBD2. V ends up 3 bases short and J 4 bases short, with an unmatched junction base count of 5. Measured from the cysteine to the phenylalanine, the CDR3 is 15 residues long. CDR3 DNA only is kept here, 45 bases in frame from base 1. The germline V gene (reference sequence) supplies CDR1 MNHEY and CDR2 SMNVEV.